This TCR beta chain appears in the sequencing data of a study of OX40 agonist ivuxolimab in advanced cancers. Regarding the study in general: Ivuxolimab, which targeted the costimulatory receptor OX40 (CD134), was an agonistic, fully human IgG2 monoclonal antibody. In the dose-escalation cohort, more than 75% of patients were male, and the mean age was roughly 60 years, with a range of about 23 to 80. The monotherapy dose-escalation portion (N of about 50 patients) of the phase I ivuxolimab trial is reported in the paper. The purpose of peripheral TCRbeta sequencing was to test whether ivuxolimab changed TCR sequence diversity and led to clonal T-cell expansion. Patients were allowed to have had prior anti-PD-1, anti-PD-L1 or anti-CTLA-4 therapy, and around 43% of the dose-escalation patients had been treated with checkpoint inhibitors. Among the roughly 52 dose-escalation patients, around 20 had hepatocellular carcinoma, roughly 15 melanoma, 9 renal cell carcinoma and 9 head and neck cancer. Partial responses occurred in three dose-escalation patients, of whom one had hepatocellular carcinoma and two had cutaneous melanoma. Intravenous ivuxolimab was administered to patients every 2 weeks at six dose levels: 0.01, 0.1, 0.3, 1.5, 3 and 10 mg/kg.

Points on this clone: There is no known antigen for this receptor. No per-base quality is available; no much larger clone lies one base away.

The study at large found these results: Antigen specificity was not determined for the clonally expanded peripheral T cells. Clonal expansion of both CD4+ and CD8+ blood T cells was observed from baseline to week 6 at doses 0.1 to 3.0 mg/kg. On average, CD8+ T cells showed more expanded clones than CD4+ T cells after ivuxolimab. Low levels of normalized T-cell clonal expansion were also seen in some patients who did not respond. In the 0.1-3.0 mg/kg groups, partial responders had among the lowest normalized peripheral clonal expansion, particularly in CD8+ T cells.

To sequence the TCRbeta CDR3 region, genomic DNA was isolated from the sorted cells. The immunoSEQ Assay was used for sequencing of TCRbeta CDR3 regions. Here the immuneACCESS table is served through TCRdb, limited to in-frame sequences with V and J called. Missing clones are a known gap in these copies; in checked studies unresolved V genes cover under half, and the rest lacks a known reason. This sample lists over 30,000 clones; roughly nine tenths were detected once. Clones ranked in the top ten supply approximately 0.9% of the sample. Trimming takes 6 bases off V and 10 bases off J; junction bases not matched to a gene: 6. The CDR3 numbers 13 residues from cysteine through phenylalanine. Just CDR3 DNA is preserved here, 39 bases in frame from base 1. In the germline V gene, CDR1 corresponds to SGHTA and CDR2 to FQGNSA. Patients with a history of autoimmune disease or receiving systemic immunosuppression were excluded from the trial. Peripheral blood for TCR sequencing was collected from all dose cohorts at baseline, on cycle 4 day 1, and on cycle 7 day 1. The samples were taken from a phase I, first-in-human, multicenter, open-label dose-escalation trial of ivuxolimab. The trial enrolled adults with locally advanced or metastatic head and neck squamous cell, hepatocellular, melanoma or renal cell carcinoma. CD4+ and CD8+ T cells were sorted separately from peripheral blood before TCR sequencing.

The specimen comprised CD4+ or CD8+ T cells sorted from blood, sampled in a trial of the OX40 agonist ivuxolimab. The clonotype originates from an adult with an advanced solid tumor such as melanoma, head and neck, liver or kidney cancer. The sequence joins TRBV7-2 to TRBJ1-6, with 7 bases in between that match TRBD1. The DNA sequence follows: TGTGCCAGCAGATTTACAGGGGACTCACCCCTCCACTTT. It specifies CASRFTGDSPLHF.